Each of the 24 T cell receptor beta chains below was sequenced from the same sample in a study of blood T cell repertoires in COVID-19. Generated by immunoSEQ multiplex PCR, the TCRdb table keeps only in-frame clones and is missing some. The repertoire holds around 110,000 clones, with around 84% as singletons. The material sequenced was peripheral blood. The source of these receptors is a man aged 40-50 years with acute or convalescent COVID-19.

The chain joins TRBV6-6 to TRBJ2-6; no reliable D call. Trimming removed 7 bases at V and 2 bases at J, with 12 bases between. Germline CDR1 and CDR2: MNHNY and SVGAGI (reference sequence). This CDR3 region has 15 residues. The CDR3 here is CASTSAGTGANVLTF. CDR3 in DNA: TGTGCCAGCACCTCCGCAGGTACTGGGGCCAACGTCCTGACTTTC.

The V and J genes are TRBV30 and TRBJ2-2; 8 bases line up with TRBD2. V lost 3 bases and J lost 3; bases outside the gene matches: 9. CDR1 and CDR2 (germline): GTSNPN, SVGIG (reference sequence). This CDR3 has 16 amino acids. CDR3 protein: CAWRAAGVVDTGELFF. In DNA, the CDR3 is TGTGCCTGGAGGGCAGCGGGAGTTGTGGACACCGGGGAGCTGTTTTTT.

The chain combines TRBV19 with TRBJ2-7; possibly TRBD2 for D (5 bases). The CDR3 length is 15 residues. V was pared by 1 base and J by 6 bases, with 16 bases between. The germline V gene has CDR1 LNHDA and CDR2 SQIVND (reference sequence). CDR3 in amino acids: CASSIGTAPSSEQYF. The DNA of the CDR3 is TGTGCCAGTAGTATAGGGACGGCTCCTAGCTCCGAGCAGTACTTC.

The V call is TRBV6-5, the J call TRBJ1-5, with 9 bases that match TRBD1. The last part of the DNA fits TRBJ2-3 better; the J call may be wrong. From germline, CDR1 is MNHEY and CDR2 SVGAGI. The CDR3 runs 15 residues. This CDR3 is CGSQRDRVKGQPQYF. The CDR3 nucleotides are TGTGGATCCCAACGGGACAGGGTAAAGGGTCAGCCCCAGTATTTT.

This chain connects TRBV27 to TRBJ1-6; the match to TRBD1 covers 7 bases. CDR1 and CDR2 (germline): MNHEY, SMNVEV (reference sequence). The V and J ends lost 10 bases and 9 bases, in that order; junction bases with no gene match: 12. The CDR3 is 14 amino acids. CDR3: CATATDRWGSPLHF. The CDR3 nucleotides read TGTGCCACCGCAACGGACAGGTGGGGTTCACCCCTCCACTTT.

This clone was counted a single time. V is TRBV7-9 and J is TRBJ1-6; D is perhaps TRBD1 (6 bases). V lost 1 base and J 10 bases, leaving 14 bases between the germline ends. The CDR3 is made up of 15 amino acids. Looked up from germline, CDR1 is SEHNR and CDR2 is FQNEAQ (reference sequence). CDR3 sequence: CASSLGPGRGSPLHF. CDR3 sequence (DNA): TGTGCCAGCAGCTTAGGCCCCGGGAGGGGGTCACCCCTCCACTTT.

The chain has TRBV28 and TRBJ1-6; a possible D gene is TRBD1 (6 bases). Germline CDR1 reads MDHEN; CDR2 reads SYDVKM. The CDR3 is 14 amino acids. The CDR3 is CGAGGTRGNSPLHF. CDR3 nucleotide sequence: TGTGGCGCCGGTGGGACAAGGGGGAATTCACCCCTCCACTTT.

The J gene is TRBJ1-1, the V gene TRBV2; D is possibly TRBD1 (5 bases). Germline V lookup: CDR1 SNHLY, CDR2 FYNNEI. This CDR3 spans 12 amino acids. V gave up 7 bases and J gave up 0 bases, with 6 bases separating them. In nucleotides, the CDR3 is TGTGCCAGCACAGGGATGAACACTGAAGCTTTCTTT. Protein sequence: CASTGMNTEAFF. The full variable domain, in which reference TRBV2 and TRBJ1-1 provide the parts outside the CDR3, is EPEVTQTPSHQVTQMGQEVILRCVPISNHLYFYWYRQILGQKVEFLVSFYNNEISEKSEIFDDQFSVERPDGSNFTLKIRSTKLEDSAMYFCASTGMNTEAFFGQGTRLTVV.

In nucleotides, the CDR3 is TGTGCCAGCAGCAAAATCGGGAATGAGCAGTTCTTC. It encodes CASSKIGNEQFF. This sequence joins TRBV7-8 and TRBJ2-1; no firm D call. V dropped 5 bases and J dropped 7 bases, with 9 bases sitting between them. From germline, CDR1 is SGHVS and CDR2 FQNEAQ. This CDR3 contains 12 residues. The entire variable domain, with the rest obtained from reference TRBV7-8 and TRBJ2-1, is as follows: GAGVSQSPRYKVAKRGQDVALRCDPISGHVSLFWYQQALGQGPEFLTYFQNEAQLDKSGLPSDRFFAERPEGSVSTLKIQRTQQEDSAVYLCASSKIGNEQFFGPGTRLTVL.

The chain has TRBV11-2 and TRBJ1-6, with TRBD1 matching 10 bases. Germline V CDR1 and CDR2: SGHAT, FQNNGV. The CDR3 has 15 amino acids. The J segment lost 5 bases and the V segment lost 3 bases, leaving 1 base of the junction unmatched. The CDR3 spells CASSFDRGHNSPLHF. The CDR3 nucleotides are TGTGCCAGCAGCTTCGACAGGGGGCATAATTCACCCCTCCACTTT.

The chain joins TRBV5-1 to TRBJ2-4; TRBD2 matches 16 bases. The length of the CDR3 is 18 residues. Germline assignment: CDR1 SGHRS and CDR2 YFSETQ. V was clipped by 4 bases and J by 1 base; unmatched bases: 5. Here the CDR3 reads CASSRGLAGGSAKNIQYF. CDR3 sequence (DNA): TGCGCCAGCAGCCGGGGACTAGCGGGAGGGAGCGCCAAAAACATTCAGTACTTC.

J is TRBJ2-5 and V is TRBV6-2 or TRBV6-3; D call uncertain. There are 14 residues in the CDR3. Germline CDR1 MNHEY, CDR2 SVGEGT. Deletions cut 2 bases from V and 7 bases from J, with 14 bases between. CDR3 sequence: CASSYGASPGTQYF. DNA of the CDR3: TGTGCCAGCAGTTACGGCGCTTCCCCGGGGACCCAGTACTTC.

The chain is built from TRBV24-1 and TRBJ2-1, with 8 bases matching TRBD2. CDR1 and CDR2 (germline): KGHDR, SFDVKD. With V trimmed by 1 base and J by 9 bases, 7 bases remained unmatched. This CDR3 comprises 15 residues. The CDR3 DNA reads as TGTGCCACCAGTGATTTCTCGGGAGGGCATGCTGAGCAGTTCTTC. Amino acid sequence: CATSDFSGGHAEQFF.

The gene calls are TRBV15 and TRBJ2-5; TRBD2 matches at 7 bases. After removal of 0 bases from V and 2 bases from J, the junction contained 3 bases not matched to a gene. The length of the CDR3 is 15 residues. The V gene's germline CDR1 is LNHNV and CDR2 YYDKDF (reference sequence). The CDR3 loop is CATSRDRTRQETQYF. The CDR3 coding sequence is TGTGCCACCAGCAGAGATCGGACTAGACAAGAGACCCAGTACTTC.

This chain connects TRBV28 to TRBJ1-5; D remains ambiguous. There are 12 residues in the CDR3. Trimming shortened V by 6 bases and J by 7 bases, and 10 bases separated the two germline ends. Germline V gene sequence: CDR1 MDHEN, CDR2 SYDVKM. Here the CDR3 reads CASRRALQPQHF. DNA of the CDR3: TGTGCCAGCAGGCGGGCACTCCAGCCCCAGCATTTT.

The CDR3 here is CASSSDLYEQYF. In DNA, the CDR3 is TGTGCCAGCAGCAGCGACCTCTACGAGCAGTACTTC. This chain links TRBV6-5 with TRBJ2-7, with D unclear. In germline, CDR1 is MNHEY, CDR2 SVGAGI. V was clipped by 6 bases and J by 3 bases, with 9 bases between them. CDR3 size: 12 residues.

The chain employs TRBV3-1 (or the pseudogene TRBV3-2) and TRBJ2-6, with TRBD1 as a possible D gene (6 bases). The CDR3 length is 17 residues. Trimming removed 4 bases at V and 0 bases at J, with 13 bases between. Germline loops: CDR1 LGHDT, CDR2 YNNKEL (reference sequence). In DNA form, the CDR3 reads TGTGCCAGCAGCCCAACCGACAGGACCTCTGGGGCCAACGTCCTGACTTTC. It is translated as CASSPTDRTSGANVLTF.

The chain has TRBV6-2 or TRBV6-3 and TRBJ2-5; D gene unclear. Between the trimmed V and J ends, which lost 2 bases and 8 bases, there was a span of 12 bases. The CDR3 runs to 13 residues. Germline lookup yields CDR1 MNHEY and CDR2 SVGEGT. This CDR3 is CASSYVIGETQYF. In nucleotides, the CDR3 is TGTGCCAGCAGTTACGTTATCGGTGAAACCCAGTACTTC.

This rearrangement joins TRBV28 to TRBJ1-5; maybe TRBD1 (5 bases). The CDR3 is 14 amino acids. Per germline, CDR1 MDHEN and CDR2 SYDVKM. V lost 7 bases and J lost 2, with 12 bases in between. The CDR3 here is CASTIGGGNQPQHF. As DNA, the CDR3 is TGTGCCAGCACTATCGGGGGGGGCAATCAGCCCCAGCATTTT.

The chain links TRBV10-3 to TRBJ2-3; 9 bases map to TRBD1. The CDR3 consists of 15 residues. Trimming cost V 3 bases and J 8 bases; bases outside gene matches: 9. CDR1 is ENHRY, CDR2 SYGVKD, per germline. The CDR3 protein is CAISEGQGPYGTQYF. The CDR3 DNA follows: TGTGCCATCAGTGAAGGACAGGGGCCCTATGGTACGCAGTATTTT.

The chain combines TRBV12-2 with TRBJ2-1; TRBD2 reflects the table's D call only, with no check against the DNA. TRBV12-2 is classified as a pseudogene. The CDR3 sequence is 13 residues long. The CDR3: CAPWEGAYNEQFF. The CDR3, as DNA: TGTGCTCCATGGGAGGGGGCCTACAATGAGCAGTTCTTC.

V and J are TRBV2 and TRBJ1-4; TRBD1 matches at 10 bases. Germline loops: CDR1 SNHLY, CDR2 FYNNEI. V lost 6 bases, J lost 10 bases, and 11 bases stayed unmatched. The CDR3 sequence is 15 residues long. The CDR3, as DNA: TGTGCCAGCAGGGACCCCGGGACAGGGGACCGAAAACTGTTTTTT. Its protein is CASRDPGTGDRKLFF.

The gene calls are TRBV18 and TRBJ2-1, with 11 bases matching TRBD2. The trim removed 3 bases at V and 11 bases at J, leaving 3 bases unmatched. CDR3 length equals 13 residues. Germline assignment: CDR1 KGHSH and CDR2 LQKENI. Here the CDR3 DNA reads TGTGCCAGCTCACCGGGACTAGCGGATCAGCAGTTCTTC. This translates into CASSPGLADQQFF.

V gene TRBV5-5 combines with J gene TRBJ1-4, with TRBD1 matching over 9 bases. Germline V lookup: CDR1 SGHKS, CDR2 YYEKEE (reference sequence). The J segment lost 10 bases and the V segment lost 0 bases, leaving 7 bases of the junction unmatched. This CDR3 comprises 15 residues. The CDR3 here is CASSLDPRGQGKLFF. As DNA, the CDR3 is TGTGCCAGCAGCTTGGATCCGAGGGGACAGGGAAAACTGTTTTTT.